A selection of T cell receptor beta chains follows, all from one sample in a study of neurological immune-mediated disorders. Each CDR3 protein is one row after TCRdb ran MiXCR on the 5' RACE reads. This sample carries approximately 38,000 distinct CDR3 sequences, almost 7.5% of them seen once, and the ten largest clones take approximately 5.7%. Input material: CD4+ T cells from blood. The origin of the receptors is a man aged 50-60 years in good health. CDR3s include the opening cysteine and the closing phenylalanine or tryptophan. The D gene is left open where the match is weak. A row's size may be missing; if present it is once, few, many or a size class.

V: TRBV7-2; size: many; D: TRBD1; J: TRBJ1-1; CDR3: CASSFSSGGTEAFF; DNA: TGTGCCAGCAGCTTCTCGTCAGGGGGCACTGAAGCTTTCTTT
V: TRBV20-1; size: many; D: TRBD2; J: TRBJ2-1; CDR3: CSARTSGRVNNEQFF; DNA: TGCAGTGCTAGGACTAGCGGGAGAGTAAACAATGAGCAGTTCTTC
V: TRBV20-1; size: many; D: .; J: TRBJ2-6; CDR3: CSARDWGSGANVLTF; DNA: TGCAGTGCTAGAGATTGGGGCTCTGGGGCCAACGTCCTGACTTTC
V: TRBV6-6; size: many; D: .; J: TRBJ1-1; CDR3: CASSSRGKNTEAFF; DNA: TGTGCCAGCAGTTCCAGGGGCAAGAACACTGAAGCTTTCTTT
V: TRBV9; size: many; D: .; J: TRBJ2-1; CDR3: CASSVGQANYNEQFF; DNA: TGTGCCAGCAGCGTAGGACAGGCCAACTACAATGAGCAGTTCTTC
V: TRBV12-3/TRBV12-4; size: many; D: .; J: TRBJ2-2; CDR3: CASSPRFPSTGELFF; DNA: TGTGCCAGCAGTCCTAGATTTCCGAGCACCGGGGAGCTGTTTTTT
V: TRBV12-3/TRBV12-4; size: many; D: .; J: TRBJ1-2; CDR3: CASSRLGAGGYTF; DNA: TGTGCCAGCAGTAGACTCGGGGCAGGTGGCTACACCTTC
V: TRBV5-1; size: many; D: .; J: TRBJ2-1; CDR3: CASNSGSYNEQFF; DNA: TGCGCCAGCAATAGCGGCTCCTACAATGAGCAGTTCTTC
V: TRBV6-5; size: .; D: .; J: TRBJ2-7; CDR3: CASSKSGPSFQYF; DNA: TGTGCCAGCAGCAAATCTGGGCCATCCTTTCAGTACTTC
V: TRBV9; size: many; D: TRBD1; J: TRBJ2-6; CDR3: CASSVRQGAYGANVLTF; DNA: TGTGCCAGCAGCGTAAGACAGGGGGCTTATGGGGCCAACGTCCTGACTTTC
V: TRBV20-1; size: many; D: .; J: TRBJ2-7; CDR3: CSARVADRLSYEQYF; DNA: TGCAGTGCTAGAGTGGCCGACAGGTTATCCTACGAGCAGTACTTC
V: TRBV18; size: few; D: .; J: TRBJ2-1; CDR3: CASSPPTVTYNEQFF; DNA: TGTGCCAGCTCACCACCGACAGTAACCTACAATGAGCAGTTCTTC
V: TRBV7-2; size: many; D: .; J: TRBJ1-1; CDR3: CASSLLRQARTEAFF; DNA: TGTGCCAGCAGCTTACTCAGGCAGGCGCGCACTGAAGCTTTCTTT
V: TRBV12-3/TRBV12-4; size: many; D: TRBD1; J: TRBJ2-6; CDR3: CASRSGTGVIGANVLTF; DNA: TGTGCCAGCAGGTCCGGGACAGGGGTGATTGGGGCCAACGTCCTGACTTTC
V: TRBV5-1; size: many; D: .; J: TRBJ2-7; CDR3: CASSPTLSYEQYF; DNA: TGCGCCAGCAGCCCGACTCTTTCCTACGAGCAGTACTTC
V: TRBV10-3; size: many; D: .; J: TRBJ1-5; CDR3: CAISETSLGNQPQHF; DNA: TGTGCCATCAGTGAGACATCTCTGGGGAATCAGCCCCAGCATTTT
V: TRBV6-8; size: many; D: TRBD1; J: TRBJ2-2; CDR3: CASPQGGTGRGTGELFF; DNA: TGTGCCAGCCCTCAAGGGGGGACAGGGCGCGGGACCGGGGAGCTGTTTTTT
V: TRBV19; size: many; D: .; J: TRBJ2-2; CDR3: CASSDLMGSNTGELFF; DNA: TGTGCCAGTAGCGACCTCATGGGTTCGAACACCGGGGAGCTGTTTTTT
V: TRBV19; size: .; D: .; J: TRBJ2-1; CDR3: CATRPPAYNEQFF; DNA: TGTGCCACAAGGCCCCCCGCCTACAATGAGCAGTTCTTC
V: TRBV29-1; size: many; D: TRBD2; J: TRBJ2-1; CDR3: CSVGEISGRNEQFF; DNA: TGCAGCGTTGGGGAGATTAGCGGGAGGAATGAGCAGTTCTTC
V: TRBV12-3/TRBV12-4; size: many; D: .; J: TRBJ2-1; CDR3: CASSFAATWNEQFF; DNA: TGTGCCAGCAGTTTCGCCGCAACGTGGAATGAGCAGTTCTTC
V: TRBV20-1; size: medium-sized; D: .; J: TRBJ2-5; CDR3: CSAREWSGTQYF; DNA: TGCAGTGCTAGAGAATGGTCGGGGACCCAGTACTTC
V: TRBV7-6; size: many; D: .; J: TRBJ2-5; CDR3: CASSYPPSQYF; DNA: TGTGCCAGCAGCTACCCCCCGTCCCAGTACTTC
V: TRBV20-1; size: .; D: TRBD1; J: TRBJ1-2; CDR3: CSATTGVPYGYTF; DNA: TGCAGTGCTACTACAGGGGTCCCCTATGGCTACACCTTC
V: TRBV5-1; size: many; D: .; J: TRBJ2-2; CDR3: CASSSGMTGTGELFF; DNA: TGCGCCAGCAGCTCAGGGATGACTGGGACCGGGGAGCTGTTTTTT
V: TRBV24-1; size: many; D: .; J: TRBJ2-1; CDR3: CATSDFREQFF; DNA: TGTGCCACCAGTGATTTTAGGGAGCAGTTCTTC
V: TRBV20-1; size: many; D: .; J: TRBJ2-7; CDR3: CSGQSNYEQYF; DNA: TGCAGTGGGCAGTCGAACTACGAGCAGTACTTC
V: TRBV5-1; size: many; D: .; J: TRBJ2-7; CDR3: CASSLILAGGRNYEQYF; DNA: TGCGCCAGCAGCTTGATCCTAGCTGGCGGTAGAAACTACGAGCAGTACTTC
V: TRBV20-1; size: many; D: .; J: TRBJ2-7; CDR3: CSARGVGGIGQYF; DNA: TGCAGTGCTAGGGGAGTCGGCGGTATAGGGCAGTACTTC
V: TRBV5-1; size: many; D: .; J: TRBJ2-7; CDR3: CASSSWTGPYEQYF; DNA: TGCGCCAGCAGTTCTTGGACCGGCCCCTACGAGCAGTACTTC
V: TRBV12-3/TRBV12-4; size: many; D: TRBD1; J: TRBJ1-6; CDR3: CASSSITRGVDRAYNSPLHF; DNA: TGTGCCAGCAGTTCCATAACCCGAGGCGTGGACAGGGCGTATAATTCACCCCTCCACTTT
V: TRBV12-3/TRBV12-4; size: many; D: .; J: TRBJ1-2; CDR3: CASSWTEASYGYTF; DNA: TGTGCCAGCAGTTGGACAGAGGCGTCCTATGGCTACACCTTC
V: TRBV6-5; size: many; D: .; J: TRBJ1-2; CDR3: CASTRGADYGYTF; DNA: TGTGCCAGCACTCGGGGGGCGGACTATGGCTACACCTTC
V: TRBV20-1; size: .; D: .; J: TRBJ2-3; CDR3: CSANGLENTDTQYF; DNA: TGCAGTGCTAATGGCCTGGAGAACACAGATACGCAGTATTTT
V: TRBV7-8; size: many; D: .; J: TRBJ2-1; CDR3: CASSLAGKYNEQFF; DNA: TGTGCCAGCAGCTTAGCAGGGAAGTACAATGAGCAGTTCTTC
V: TRBV7-9; size: many; D: .; J: TRBJ1-2; CDR3: CASSPLAAEDTF; DNA: TGTGCCAGCAGCCCTCTCGCGGCGGAAGACACCTTC
V: TRBV7-2; size: many; D: TRBD1; J: TRBJ2-7; CDR3: CASSASQTGTGWEQYF; DNA: TGTGCCAGCAGCGCCTCCCAGACAGGGACCGGCTGGGAGCAGTACTTC
V: TRBV20-1; size: medium-sized; D: .; J: TRBJ2-5; CDR3: CSARVSRAQETQYF; DNA: TGCAGTGCTAGAGTTAGCAGGGCCCAAGAGACCCAGTACTTC
V: TRBV5-1; size: many; D: .; J: TRBJ2-1; CDR3: CASSWGVHEQFF; DNA: TGCGCCAGCAGCTGGGGGGTCCATGAGCAGTTCTTC
V: TRBV30; size: few; D: .; J: TRBJ2-5; CDR3: CAWAYNQETQYF; DNA: TGTGCCTGGGCCTATAACCAAGAGACCCAGTACTTC
V: TRBV5-1; size: many; D: TRBD2; J: TRBJ2-7; CDR3: CASSLEGSGRVEQYF; DNA: TGCGCCAGCAGCTTGGAAGGTAGCGGGAGGGTCGAGCAGTACTTC
V: TRBV15; size: many; D: TRBD2; J: TRBJ2-1; CDR3: CATSRGWTSGSAEQFF; DNA: TGTGCCACCAGCAGAGGTTGGACTAGCGGGAGCGCTGAGCAGTTCTTC
V: TRBV7-6; size: many; D: TRBD1; J: TRBJ2-2; CDR3: CASSTPGQGAFGELFF; DNA: TGTGCCAGCAGCACGCCGGGACAGGGGGCTTTCGGGGAGCTGTTTTTT
V: TRBV5-1; size: many; D: TRBD2; J: TRBJ2-1; CDR3: CASRISGYSYNEQFF; DNA: TGCGCCAGCAGGATTAGCGGGTACTCTTACAATGAGCAGTTCTTC
V: TRBV19; size: .; D: .; J: TRBJ1-2; CDR3: CASNQHYGYTF; DNA: TGTGCCAGTAATCAGCACTATGGCTACACCTTC
V: TRBV7-2; size: many; D: TRBD2; J: TRBJ2-7; CDR3: CASSRTSGGGYEQYF; DNA: TGTGCCAGCAGTCGAACTAGCGGGGGGGGCTACGAGCAGTACTTC
V: TRBV20-1; size: many; D: .; J: TRBJ2-4; CDR3: CSASPTAKNIQYF; DNA: TGCAGTGCTAGCCCGACAGCCAAAAACATTCAGTACTTC
V: TRBV4-2; size: many; D: .; J: TRBJ1-1; CDR3: CASSQDGGEGTEAFF; DNA: TGTGCCAGCAGCCAAGACGGTGGGGAGGGCACTGAAGCTTTCTTT
V: TRBV20-1; size: many; D: TRBD2; J: TRBJ2-3; CDR3: CSAPPGGDLFTDTQYF; DNA: TGCAGTGCTCCCCCCGGGGGGGATCTTTTCACAGATACGCAGTATTTT
V: TRBV10-3; size: many; D: .; J: TRBJ2-2; CDR3: CAISERRTGQNTGELFF; DNA: TGTGCCATCAGTGAGCGGCGGACGGGACAAAATACCGGGGAGCTGTTTTTT
V: TRBV6-5; size: many; D: TRBD1; J: TRBJ1-2; CDR3: CASGRTGQGNGYTF; DNA: TGTGCCAGCGGAAGGACAGGGCAGGGTAATGGCTACACCTTC
V: TRBV10-2; size: many; D: .; J: TRBJ2-7; CDR3: CASAPGNEQYF; DNA: TGCGCCAGCGCCCCAGGGAACGAGCAGTACTTC
V: TRBV7-2; size: .; D: TRBD2; J: TRBJ2-3; CDR3: CASSNSGSKTDTQYF; DNA: TGTGCCAGCAGCAATAGCGGGAGTAAGACAGATACGCAGTATTTT
V: TRBV27; size: many; D: TRBD2; J: TRBJ2-2; CDR3: CASSTTSGSWTGELFF; DNA: TGTGCCAGCAGTACCACTAGCGGGAGCTGGACCGGGGAGCTGTTTTTT
V: TRBV28; size: many; D: TRBD2; J: TRBJ2-1; CDR3: CASSLFGGTAGGRYNEQFF; DNA: TGTGCCAGCAGTTTATTCGGGGGGACGGCGGGAGGGAGATACAATGAGCAGTTCTTC